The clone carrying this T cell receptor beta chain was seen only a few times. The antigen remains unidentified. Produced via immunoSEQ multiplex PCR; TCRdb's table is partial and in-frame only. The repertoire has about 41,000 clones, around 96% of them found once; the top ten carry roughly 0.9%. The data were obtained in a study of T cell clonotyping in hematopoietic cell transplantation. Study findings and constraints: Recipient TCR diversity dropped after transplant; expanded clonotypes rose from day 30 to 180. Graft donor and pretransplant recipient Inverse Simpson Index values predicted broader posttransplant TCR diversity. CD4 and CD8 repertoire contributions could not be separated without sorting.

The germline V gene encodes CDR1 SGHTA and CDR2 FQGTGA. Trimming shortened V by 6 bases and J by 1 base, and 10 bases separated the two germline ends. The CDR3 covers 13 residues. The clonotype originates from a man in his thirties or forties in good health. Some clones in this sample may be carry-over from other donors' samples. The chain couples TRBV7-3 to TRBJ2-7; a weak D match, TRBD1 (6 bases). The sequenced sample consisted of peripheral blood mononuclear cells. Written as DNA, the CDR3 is TGTGCCAGCAGGGAAACAGGGTCCTACGAGCAGTACTTC. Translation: CASRETGSYEQYF.